This TCR beta chain was captured in a study of cytomegalovirus exposure and HLA in healthy donors. The J segment lost 7 bases and the V segment lost 4 bases, leaving 8 bases of the junction unmatched. The CDR3 is made up of 15 amino acids. Germline values: CDR1 SGHTA, CDR2 FQGNSA. In the PCR, 60 Vbeta and 13 Jbeta primers were used. Profiled with immunoSEQ multiplex PCR; TCRdb holds only in-frame clones, not every one. The table includes some 200,000 clones, approximately 83% detected once. Study-level points and caveats: Owing to their indistinguishability, certain V segments, notably TRBV6-2 and TRBV6-3, were excluded. Several of the most significant clusters appeared, in a later analysis, to be linked to common viral pathogens.

With respect to this clone: Antigen unknown.

V usage is TRBV7-2 and J usage is TRBJ1-4, with TRBD1 identical over 8 bases. The sequencing sample was made of PBMCs. This receptor was identified in a girl aged 10-17 years in good health and CMV-seronegative. The CDR3 loop reads CASSSGQAGVEKLFF. The CDR3 DNA sequence: TGTGCCAGCAGCTCGGGACAGGCTGGGGTTGAAAAACTGTTTTTT.